This entry lists 3 T cell receptor beta chains sequenced from one sample in a study of shared clonotypes between healthy human individuals. The method was immunoSEQ multiplex PCR; TCRdb's version includes in-frame clones alone and lacks a portion of them. The table shows about half a million clones, with 79% occurring only once. Input material: PBMCs. The receptors originated from a middle-aged woman in good health. Some clones in this sample may be carry-over from other donors' samples.

This clone was counted many times. This rearrangement joins TRBV4-2 to TRBJ2-3; perhaps TRBD2 as D (5 bases). Germline CDR1 is LGHNA and CDR2 is YNFKEQ. V lost 1 base to trimming and J lost 1 base, with 15 bases between them. The CDR3 spans 17 residues. The chain's CDR3 is CASSQVDSAGGTDTQYF. The CDR3 DNA reads as TGTGCCAGCAGCCAAGTGGACTCAGCCGGGGGCACAGATACGCAGTATTTT.

This chain links TRBV2 with TRBJ2-7; D possibly corresponds to TRBD1 (5 bases). Germline CDR1 reads SNHLY; CDR2 reads FYNNEI. Trimming removed 6 bases at V and 5 bases at J, with 17 bases between. The CDR3 extends over 14 amino acids. The DNA for the CDR3 is TGTGCCAGCAGCGATGCAGGGAATTTGGACGAGCAGTACTTC. It is translated as CASSDAGNLDEQYF.

This clone was seen a few times. The J gene is TRBJ1-2, the V gene TRBV7-9; D unresolved. Germline V gene sequence: CDR1 SEHNR, CDR2 FQNEAQ (reference sequence). There are 15 residues in the CDR3. The ends were cut back, 1 base at V and 5 bases at J, with 14 bases in the middle. The CDR3 is CASSLGGQVVYGYTF. CDR3 DNA sequence: TGTGCCAGCAGCTTAGGAGGTCAAGTAGTGTATGGCTACACCTTC.